This T cell receptor (beta chain) stems from a study of CD8 T cells in Susac syndrome. The CDR3 is made up of 12 amino acids. V lost 6 bases to trimming and J lost 11 bases; unmatched junction nucleotides: 8. Germline V lookup: CDR1 MNHEY, CDR2 SVGAGI. In its sample, this clonotype was seen once. The RNA input was about 0.5 to 1 ug, and it was reverse transcribed with random hexamers. Via MiXCR, TCRdb re-called the immunoSEQ multiplex PCR reads, giving one row per CDR3 protein. The profile shows some 110,000 distinct CDR3 sequences, just over 95% of them singletons. The TCR was taken from a human donor with Susac syndrome. The sample taken for sequencing was CD4+ T cells from PBMCs. The chain couples TRBV6-5 to TRBJ1-1; 8 bases agree with TRBD1. In DNA form, the CDR3 reads TGTGCCAGCAGAAGACAGGGGCGGCAGGCTTTCTTT. Amino acids: CASRRQGRQAFF.